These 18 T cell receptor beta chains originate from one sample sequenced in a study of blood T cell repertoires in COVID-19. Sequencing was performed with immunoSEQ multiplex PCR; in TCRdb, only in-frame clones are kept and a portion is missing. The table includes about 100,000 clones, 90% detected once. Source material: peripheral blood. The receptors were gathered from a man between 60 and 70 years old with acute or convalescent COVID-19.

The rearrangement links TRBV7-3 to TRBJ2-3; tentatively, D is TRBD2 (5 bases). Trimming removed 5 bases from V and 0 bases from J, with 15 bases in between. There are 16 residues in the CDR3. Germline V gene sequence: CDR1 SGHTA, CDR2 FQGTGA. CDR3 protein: CASSPSGSLSTDTQYF. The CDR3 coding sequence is TGTGCCAGCAGCCCAAGCGGCAGCCTGAGCACAGATACGCAGTATTTT.

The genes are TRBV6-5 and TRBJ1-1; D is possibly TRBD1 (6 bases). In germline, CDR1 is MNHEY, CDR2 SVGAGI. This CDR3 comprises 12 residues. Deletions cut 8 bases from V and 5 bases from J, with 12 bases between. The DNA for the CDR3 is TGTGCCAGCGGCAGGGGAGAAACTGAAGCTTTCTTT. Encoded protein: CASGRGETEAFF.

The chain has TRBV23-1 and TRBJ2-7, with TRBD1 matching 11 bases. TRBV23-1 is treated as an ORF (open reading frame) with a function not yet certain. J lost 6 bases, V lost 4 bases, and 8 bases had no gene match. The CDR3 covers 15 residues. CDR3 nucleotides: TGCGCCAGCAGTCTCCACGCCGGGACAGGGGGCGAGCAGTACTTC. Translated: CASSLHAGTGGEQYF.

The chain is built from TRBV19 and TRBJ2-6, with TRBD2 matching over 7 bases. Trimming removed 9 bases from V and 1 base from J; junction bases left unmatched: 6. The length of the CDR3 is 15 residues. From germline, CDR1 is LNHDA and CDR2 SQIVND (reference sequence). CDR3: CASRGDGSGANVLTF. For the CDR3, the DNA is TGTGCCAGCCGGGGGGACGGGTCTGGGGCCAACGTCCTGACTTTC.

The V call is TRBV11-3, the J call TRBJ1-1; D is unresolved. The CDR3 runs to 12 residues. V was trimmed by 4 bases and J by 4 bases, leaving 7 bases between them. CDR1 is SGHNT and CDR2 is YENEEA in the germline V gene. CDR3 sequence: CASSSRVTEAFF. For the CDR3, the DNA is TGTGCCAGCAGCTCCCGGGTCACTGAAGCTTTCTTT.

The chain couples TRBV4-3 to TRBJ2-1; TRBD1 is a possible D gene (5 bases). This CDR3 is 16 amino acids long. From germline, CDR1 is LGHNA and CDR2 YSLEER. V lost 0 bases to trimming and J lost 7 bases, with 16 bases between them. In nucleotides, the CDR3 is TGCGCCAGCAGCCAAGAAACAGGTTTCAACGGGAATGAGCAGTTCTTC. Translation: CASSQETGFNGNEQFF.

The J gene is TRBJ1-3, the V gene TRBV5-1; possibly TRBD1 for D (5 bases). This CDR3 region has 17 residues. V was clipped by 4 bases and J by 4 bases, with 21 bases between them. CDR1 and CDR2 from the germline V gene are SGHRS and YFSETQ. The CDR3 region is CASSTGRTSQGGNTIYF. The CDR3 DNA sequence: TGCGCCAGCAGCACCGGACGGACCTCTCAGGGAGGAAACACCATATATTTT. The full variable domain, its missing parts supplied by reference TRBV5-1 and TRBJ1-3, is KAGVTQTPRYLIKTRGQQVTLSCSPISGHRSVSWYQQTPGQGLQFLFEYFSETQRNKGNFPGRFSGRQFSNSRSEMNVSTLELGDSALYLCASSTGRTSQGGNTIYFGEGSWLTVV.

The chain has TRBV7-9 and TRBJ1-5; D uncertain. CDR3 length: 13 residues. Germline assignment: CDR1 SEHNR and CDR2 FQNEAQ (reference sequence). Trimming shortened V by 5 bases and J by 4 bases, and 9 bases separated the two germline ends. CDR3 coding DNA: TGTGCCAGCAGCCCTGGCAAAAATCAGCCCCAGCATTTT. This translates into CASSPGKNQPQHF. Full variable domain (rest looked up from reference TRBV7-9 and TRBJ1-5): DTGVSQNPRHKITKRGQNVTFRCDPISEHNRLYWYRQTLGQGPEFLTYFQNEAQLEKSRLLSDRFSAERPKGSFSTLEIQRTEQGDSAMYLCASSPGKNQPQHFGDGTRLSIL.

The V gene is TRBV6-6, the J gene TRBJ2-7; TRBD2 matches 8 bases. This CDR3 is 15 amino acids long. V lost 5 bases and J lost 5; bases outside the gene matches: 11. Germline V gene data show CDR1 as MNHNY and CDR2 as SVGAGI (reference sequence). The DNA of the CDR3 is TGTGCCAGCAGTCCCCCGCGGCGGGAGGAGAACGAGCAGTACTTC. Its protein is CASSPPRREENEQYF.

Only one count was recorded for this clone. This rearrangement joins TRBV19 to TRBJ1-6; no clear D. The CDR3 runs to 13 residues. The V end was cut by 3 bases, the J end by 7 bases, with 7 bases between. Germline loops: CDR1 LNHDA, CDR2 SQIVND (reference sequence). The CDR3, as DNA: TGTGCCAGTAGTATCGCGCCGAATTCACCCCTCCACTTT. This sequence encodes CASSIAPNSPLHF.

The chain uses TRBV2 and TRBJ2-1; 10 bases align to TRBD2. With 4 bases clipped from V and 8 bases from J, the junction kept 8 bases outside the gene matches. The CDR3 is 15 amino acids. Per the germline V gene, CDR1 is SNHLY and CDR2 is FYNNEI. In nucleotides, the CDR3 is TGTGCCAGCAGTGGGCTAGCGGGAGAAGGCTATGAGCAGTTCTTC. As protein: CASSGLAGEGYEQFF.

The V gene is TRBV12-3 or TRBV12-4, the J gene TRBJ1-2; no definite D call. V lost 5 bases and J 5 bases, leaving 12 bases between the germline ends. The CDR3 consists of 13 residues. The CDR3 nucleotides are TGTGCCAGCAGTGTCCGGGTCTCTTATGGCTACACCTTC. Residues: CASSVRVSYGYTF.

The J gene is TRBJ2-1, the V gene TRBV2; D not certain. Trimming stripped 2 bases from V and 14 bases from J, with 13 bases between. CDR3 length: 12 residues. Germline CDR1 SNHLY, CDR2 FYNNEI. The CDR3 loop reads CASSELKAEEFF. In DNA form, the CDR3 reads TGTGCCAGCAGTGAACTTAAGGCAGAGGAGTTCTTC.

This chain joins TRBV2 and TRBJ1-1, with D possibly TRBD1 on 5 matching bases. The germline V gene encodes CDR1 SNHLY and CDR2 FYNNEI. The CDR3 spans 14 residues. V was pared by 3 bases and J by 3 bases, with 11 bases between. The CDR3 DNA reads TGTGCCAGCAGTGATCCTACAGGATACACTGAAGCTTTCTTT. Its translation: CASSDPTGYTEAFF.

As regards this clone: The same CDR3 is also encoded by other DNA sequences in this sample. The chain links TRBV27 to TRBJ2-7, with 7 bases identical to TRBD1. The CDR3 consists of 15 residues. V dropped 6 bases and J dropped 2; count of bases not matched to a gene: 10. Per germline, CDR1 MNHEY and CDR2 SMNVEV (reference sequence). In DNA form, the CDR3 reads TGTGCCAGCAGAACTACTCCGGGACAGACCTACGAGCAGTACTTC. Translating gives CASRTTPGQTYEQYF.

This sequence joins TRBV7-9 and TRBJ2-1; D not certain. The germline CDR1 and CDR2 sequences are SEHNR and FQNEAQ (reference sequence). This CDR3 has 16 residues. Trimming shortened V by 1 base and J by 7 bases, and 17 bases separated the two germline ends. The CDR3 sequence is CASSLGANSVGNEQFF. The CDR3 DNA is TGTGCCAGCAGCTTAGGGGCCAACTCCGTTGGGAATGAGCAGTTCTTC.

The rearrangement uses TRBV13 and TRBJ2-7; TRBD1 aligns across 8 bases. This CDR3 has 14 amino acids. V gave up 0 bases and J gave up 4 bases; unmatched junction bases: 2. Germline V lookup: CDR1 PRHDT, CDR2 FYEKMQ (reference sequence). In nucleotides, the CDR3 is TGTGCCAGCAGCTTAGGGACAGGGGAATACGAGCAGTACTTC. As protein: CASSLGTGEYEQYF.

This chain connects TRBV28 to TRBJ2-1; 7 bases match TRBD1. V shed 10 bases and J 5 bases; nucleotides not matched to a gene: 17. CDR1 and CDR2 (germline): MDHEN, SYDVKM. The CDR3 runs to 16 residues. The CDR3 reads CATVPLRDRKHNEQFF. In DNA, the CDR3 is TGTGCCACCGTACCTCTCCGGGACAGAAAACACAATGAGCAGTTCTTC. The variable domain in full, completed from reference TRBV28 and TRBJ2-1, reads DVKVTQSSRYLVKRTGEKVFLECVQDMDHENMFWYRQDPGLGLRLIYFSYDVKMKEKGDIPEGYSVSREKKERFSLILESASTNQTSMYLCATVPLRDRKHNEQFFGPGTRLTVL.